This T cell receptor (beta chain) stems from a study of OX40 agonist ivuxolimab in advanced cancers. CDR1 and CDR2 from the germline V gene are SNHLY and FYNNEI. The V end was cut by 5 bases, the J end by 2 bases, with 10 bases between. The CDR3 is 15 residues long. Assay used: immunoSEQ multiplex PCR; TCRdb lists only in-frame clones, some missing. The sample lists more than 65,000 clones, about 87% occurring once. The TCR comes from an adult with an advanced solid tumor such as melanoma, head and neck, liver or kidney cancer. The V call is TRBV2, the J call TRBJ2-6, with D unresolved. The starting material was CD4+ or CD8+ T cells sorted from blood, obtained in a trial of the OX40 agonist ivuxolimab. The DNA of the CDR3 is TGTGCCAGCAGTCTGGATGGTGCTGGGGCCAACGTCCTGACTTTC. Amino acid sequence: CASSLDGAGANVLTF.